This T cell receptor beta chain was identified during a study of cytomegalovirus exposure and HLA in healthy donors. The study's findings and limits: Being indistinguishable, some V segments were excluded, TRBV6-2 and TRBV6-3 among them. Reportedly, TCR beta sequences accurately predicted HLA-A and HLA-B alleles in most subjects. For most TCR beta V segments, an earlier analysis put the productive rate at about 87% or about 30% of the time.

Only one count was recorded for this clone. Its cognate antigen is unknown. The CDR3 totals 15 residues. The germline CDR1 and CDR2 sequences are SGHVS and FNYEAQ. Primers for the PCR totalled 60 Vbeta and 13 Jbeta. Libraries were prepared by immunoSEQ multiplex PCR; TCRdb keeps only in-frame clonotypes and omits some of them. The repertoire consists of about 200,000 clones, with approximately 81% occurring once and the leading ten covering about 3%. This clonotype was sampled from a man aged 25 to 45 in good health and CMV-seronegative. The rearrangement uses TRBV7-6 and TRBJ2-5, with 9 nucleotides matching TRBD1. The DNA end favors TRBJ2-7, so the J call may be wrong. Material for sequencing was PBMCs. CDR3 sequence: CASSSGTGLGYEQYF. In DNA form, the CDR3 reads TGTGCCAGCAGCTCCGGGACAGGGCTGGGCTACGAGCAGTACTTC.